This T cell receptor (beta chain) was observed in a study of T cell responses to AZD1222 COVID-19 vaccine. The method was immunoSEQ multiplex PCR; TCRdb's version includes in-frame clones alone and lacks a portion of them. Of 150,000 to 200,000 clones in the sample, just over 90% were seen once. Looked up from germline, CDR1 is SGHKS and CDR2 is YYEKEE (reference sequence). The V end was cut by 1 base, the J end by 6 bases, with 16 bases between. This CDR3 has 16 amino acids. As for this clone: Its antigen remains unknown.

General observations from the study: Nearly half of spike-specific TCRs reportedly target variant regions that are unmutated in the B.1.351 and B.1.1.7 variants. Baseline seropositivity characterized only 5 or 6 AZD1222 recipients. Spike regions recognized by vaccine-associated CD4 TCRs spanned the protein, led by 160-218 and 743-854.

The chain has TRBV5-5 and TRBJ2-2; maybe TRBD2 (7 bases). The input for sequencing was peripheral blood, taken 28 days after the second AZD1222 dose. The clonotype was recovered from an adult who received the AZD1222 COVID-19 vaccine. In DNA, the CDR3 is TGTGCCAGCAGCTTGCATGGGGGGGCGACCCCCGGGGAGCTGTTTTTT. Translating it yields CASSLHGGATPGELFF.